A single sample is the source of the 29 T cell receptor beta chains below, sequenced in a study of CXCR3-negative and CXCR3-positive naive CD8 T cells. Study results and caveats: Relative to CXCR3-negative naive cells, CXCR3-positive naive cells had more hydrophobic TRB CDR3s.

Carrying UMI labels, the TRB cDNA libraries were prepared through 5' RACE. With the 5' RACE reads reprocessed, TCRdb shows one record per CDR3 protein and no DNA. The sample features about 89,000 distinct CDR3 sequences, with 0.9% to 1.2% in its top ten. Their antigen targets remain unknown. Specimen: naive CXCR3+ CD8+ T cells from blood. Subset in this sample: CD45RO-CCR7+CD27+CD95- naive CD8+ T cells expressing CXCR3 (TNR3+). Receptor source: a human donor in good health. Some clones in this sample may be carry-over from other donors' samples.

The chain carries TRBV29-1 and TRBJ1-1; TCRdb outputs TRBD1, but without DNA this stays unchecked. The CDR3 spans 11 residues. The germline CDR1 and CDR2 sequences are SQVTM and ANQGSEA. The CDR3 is CSNGGGTEAFF.

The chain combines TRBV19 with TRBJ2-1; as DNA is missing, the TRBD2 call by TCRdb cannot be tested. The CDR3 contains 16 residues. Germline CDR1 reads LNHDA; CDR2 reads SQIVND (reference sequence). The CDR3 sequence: CASSASSGGAVNEQFF.

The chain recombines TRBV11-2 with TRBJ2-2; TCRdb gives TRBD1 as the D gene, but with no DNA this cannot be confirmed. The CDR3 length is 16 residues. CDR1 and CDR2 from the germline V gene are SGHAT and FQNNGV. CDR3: CASSLGPQGPPGELFF.

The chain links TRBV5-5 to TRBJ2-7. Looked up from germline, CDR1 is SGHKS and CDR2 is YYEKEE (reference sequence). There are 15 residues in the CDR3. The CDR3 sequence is CASSLDGGGSYEQYF. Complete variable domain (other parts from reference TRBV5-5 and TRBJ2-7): DAGVTQSPTHLIKTRGQQVTLRCSPISGHKSVSWYQQVLGQGPQFIFQYYEKEERGRGNFPDRFSARQFPNYSSELNVNALLLGDSALYLCASSLDGGGSYEQYFGPGTRLTVT.

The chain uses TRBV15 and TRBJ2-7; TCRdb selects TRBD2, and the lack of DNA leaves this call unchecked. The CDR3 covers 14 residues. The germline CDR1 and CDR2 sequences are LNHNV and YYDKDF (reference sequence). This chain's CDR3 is CATSSGTSVYEQYF.

The CDR3 loop is CASSPLSVPTDTQYF. The chain joins TRBV7-9 to TRBJ2-3; TCRdb reports TRBD1, a call that lacks DNA to check it against. There are 15 residues in the CDR3. Per germline, CDR1 SEHNR and CDR2 FQNEAQ (reference sequence).

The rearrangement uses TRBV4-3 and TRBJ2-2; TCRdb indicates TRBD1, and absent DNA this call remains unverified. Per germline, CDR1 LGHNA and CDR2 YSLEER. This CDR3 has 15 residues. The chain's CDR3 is CASSQDLTGGRELFF.

CDR3 residues: CASSLTSGQPYEQYF. This rearrangement joins TRBV7-9 to TRBJ2-7; TCRdb's D call, TRBD2, is unchecked because there is no DNA. The CDR3 consists of 15 residues. The germline CDR1 and CDR2 sequences are SEHNR and FQNEAQ (reference sequence).

The CDR3 reads CASSSGTGGFEQYF. J is TRBJ2-7 and V is TRBV28; TCRdb lists TRBD1, though no DNA is available to test this call. The CDR3 loop spans 14 amino acids. The V gene's germline CDR1 is MDHEN and CDR2 SYDVKM.

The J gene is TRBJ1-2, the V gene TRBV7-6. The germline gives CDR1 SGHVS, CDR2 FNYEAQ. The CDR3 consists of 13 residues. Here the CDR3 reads CASSLAGRQGYTF.

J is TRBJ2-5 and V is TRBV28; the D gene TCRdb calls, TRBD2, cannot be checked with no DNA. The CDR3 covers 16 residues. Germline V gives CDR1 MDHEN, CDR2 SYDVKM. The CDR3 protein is CASSSRWGGSTETQYF.

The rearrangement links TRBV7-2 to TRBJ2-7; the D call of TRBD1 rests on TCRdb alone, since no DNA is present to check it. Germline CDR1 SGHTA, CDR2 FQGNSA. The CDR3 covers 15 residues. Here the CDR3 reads CASSQTGTGAYEQYF.

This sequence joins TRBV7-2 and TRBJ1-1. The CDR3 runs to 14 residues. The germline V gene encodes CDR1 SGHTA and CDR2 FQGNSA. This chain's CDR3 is CASSLVHPWTEAFF.

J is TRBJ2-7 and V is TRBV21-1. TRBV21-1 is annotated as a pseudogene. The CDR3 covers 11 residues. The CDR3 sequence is CAELRVGEQYF.

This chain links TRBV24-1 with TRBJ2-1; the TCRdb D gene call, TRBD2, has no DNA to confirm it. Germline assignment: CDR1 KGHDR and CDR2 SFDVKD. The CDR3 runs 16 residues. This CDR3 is CATSDTAGGIYNEQFF.

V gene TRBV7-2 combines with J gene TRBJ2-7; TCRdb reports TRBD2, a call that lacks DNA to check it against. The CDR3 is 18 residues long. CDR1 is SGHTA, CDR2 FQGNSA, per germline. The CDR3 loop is CASSRTRAQAGVIYEQYF.

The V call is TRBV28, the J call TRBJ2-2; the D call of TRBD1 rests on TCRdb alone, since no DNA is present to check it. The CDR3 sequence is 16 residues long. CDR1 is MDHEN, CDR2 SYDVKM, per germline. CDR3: CASSLPTGPNTGELFF.

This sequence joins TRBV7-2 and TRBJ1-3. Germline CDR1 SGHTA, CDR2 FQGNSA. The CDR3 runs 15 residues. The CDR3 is CASSLTRASGNTIYF.

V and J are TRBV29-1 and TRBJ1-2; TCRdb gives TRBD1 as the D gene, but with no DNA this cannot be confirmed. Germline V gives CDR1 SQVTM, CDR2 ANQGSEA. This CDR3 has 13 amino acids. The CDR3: CSFDNPGWNGYTF.

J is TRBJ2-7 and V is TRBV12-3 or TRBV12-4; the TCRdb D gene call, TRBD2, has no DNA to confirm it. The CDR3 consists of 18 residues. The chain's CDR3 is CASSLSSRGREKPYEQYF.

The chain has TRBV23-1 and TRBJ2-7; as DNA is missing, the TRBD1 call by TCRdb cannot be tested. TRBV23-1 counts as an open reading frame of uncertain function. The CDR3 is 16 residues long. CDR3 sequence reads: CASSQFVGQGAVGQYF.

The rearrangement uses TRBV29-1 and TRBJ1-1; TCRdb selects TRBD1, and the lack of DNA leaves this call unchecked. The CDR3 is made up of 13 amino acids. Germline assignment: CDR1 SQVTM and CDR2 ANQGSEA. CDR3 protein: CSAGGQGVAEAFF.

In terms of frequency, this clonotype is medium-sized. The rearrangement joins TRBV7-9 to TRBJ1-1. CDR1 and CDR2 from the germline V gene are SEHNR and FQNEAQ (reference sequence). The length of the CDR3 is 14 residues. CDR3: CASSSTSLNTEAFF.

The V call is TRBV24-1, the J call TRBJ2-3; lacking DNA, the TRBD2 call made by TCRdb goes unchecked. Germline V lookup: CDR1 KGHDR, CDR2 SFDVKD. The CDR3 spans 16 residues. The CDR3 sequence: CATSDHSGGQTDTQYF.

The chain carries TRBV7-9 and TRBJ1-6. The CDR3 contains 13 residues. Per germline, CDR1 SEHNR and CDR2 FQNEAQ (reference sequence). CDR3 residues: CASSSDGSKPLHF.

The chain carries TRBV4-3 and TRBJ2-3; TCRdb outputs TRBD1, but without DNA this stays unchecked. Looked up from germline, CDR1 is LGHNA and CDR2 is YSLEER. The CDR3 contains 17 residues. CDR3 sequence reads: CASSQWAVDRVPDTQYF.

CDR3 protein: CASSRVPVPMSGNTIYF. The chain is built from TRBV6-6 and TRBJ1-3; TCRdb lists TRBD1, though no DNA is available to test this call. This CDR3 has 17 amino acids. CDR1 is MNHNY, CDR2 SVGAGI, per germline (reference sequence).

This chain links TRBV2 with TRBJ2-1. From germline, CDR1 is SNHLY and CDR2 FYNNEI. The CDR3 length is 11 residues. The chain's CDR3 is CASSDINEQFF.

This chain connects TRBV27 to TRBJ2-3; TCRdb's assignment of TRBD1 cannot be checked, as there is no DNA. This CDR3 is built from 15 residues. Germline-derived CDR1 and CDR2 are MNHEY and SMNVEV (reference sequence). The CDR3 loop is CASSPPPGLADTQYF.